Each of the 25 T cell receptor beta chains below was sequenced from the same sample in a study of T cells expressing NK-cell markers. TCRdb reanalyzed the 5' RACE reads, giving one entry per CDR3 protein sequence and no DNA. This sample's table reports 500,000 to 700,000 distinct CDR3 sequences. Sequencing input: blood T cells: a sorted CD56 or NKG2C T cell subset, CD4+ or CD8+ T cells, or bulk PBMC T cells (not recorded which). These receptors all stem from a man between 18 and 35 years old in good health.

The chain recombines TRBV5-1 with TRBJ1-5; with no DNA, the TCRdb D assignment of TRBD1 cannot be verified. This CDR3 is 14 amino acids long. Germline CDR1 reads SGHRS; CDR2 reads YFSETQ. CDR3 amino acids: CASSLGQGRGAQHF.

The chain has TRBV18 and TRBJ1-2; TCRdb's D gene call, TRBD1, goes unchecked for lack of DNA. The CDR3 contains 15 residues. CDR1 KGHSH and CDR2 LQKENI come from the germline V gene. The CDR3 loop reads CASSPKGQGDGGYTF. Filled out from reference TRBV18 and TRBJ1-2, the complete variable domain reads NAGVMQNPRHLVRRRGQEARLRCSPMKGHSHVYWYRQLPEEGLKFMVYLQKENIIDESGMPKERFSAEFPKEGPSILRIQQVVRGDSAAYFCASSPKGQGDGGYTFGSGTRLTVV.

The chain joins TRBV7-6 to TRBJ1-2; TCRdb selects TRBD1, and the lack of DNA leaves this call unchecked. CDR3 length: 13 amino acids. The germline V gene encodes CDR1 SGHVS and CDR2 FNYEAQ. The CDR3 spells CASSGTGNHGYTF.

The CDR3 here is CASSYGGAGVSYEQYF. V is TRBV6-5 and J is TRBJ2-7; checking the TCRdb D call of TRBD2 is not possible without DNA. The CDR3 is made up of 16 amino acids. CDR1 MNHEY and CDR2 SVGAGI come from the germline V gene.

The V gene is TRBV28, the J gene TRBJ1-6; no DNA is available, so the TRBD1 call from TCRdb remains unchecked. Germline V gene lookup returns CDR1 MDHEN and CDR2 SYDVKM. The CDR3 consists of 15 residues. This chain's CDR3 is CASSFGQGNNSPLHF. Full variable domain (outside the CDR3, taken from reference TRBV28 and TRBJ1-6): DVKVTQSSRYLVKRTGEKVFLECVQDMDHENMFWYRQDPGLGLRLIYFSYDVKMKEKGDIPEGYSVSREKKERFSLILESASTNQTSMYLCASSFGQGNNSPLHFGNGTRLTVT.

The rearrangement uses TRBV2 and TRBJ2-1; with no DNA, the TCRdb D assignment of TRBD1 cannot be verified. This CDR3 has 15 residues. Per germline, CDR1 SNHLY and CDR2 FYNNEI. The CDR3 protein is CASGATGVRETEQFF.

This chain uses TRBV7-2 with TRBJ2-4; TCRdb's D call, TRBD2, is unchecked because there is no DNA. This CDR3 is built from 15 residues. Germline V CDR1 and CDR2: SGHTA, FQGNSA. CDR3 amino acids: CASSSTTRNENIQYF.

The rearrangement links TRBV9 to TRBJ2-3; the TCRdb D gene call, TRBD1, has no DNA to confirm it. The length of the CDR3 is 15 residues. Germline CDR1 SGDLS, CDR2 YYNGEE. CDR3 protein: CASSGGGGFTDTQYF.

V is TRBV29-1 and J is TRBJ2-3; as DNA is missing, the TRBD2 call by TCRdb cannot be tested. CDR3 length: 14 residues. CDR1 is SQVTM, CDR2 ANQGSEA, per germline. CDR3 in amino acids: CSAIGGRGRNTQYF.

The gene calls are TRBV5-1 and TRBJ2-4; TCRdb outputs TRBD2, but without DNA this stays unchecked. CDR3 size: 21 residues. The germline gives CDR1 SGHRS, CDR2 YFSETQ. CDR3 region: CASSPGLAGRVRQIAKNIQYF. Full variable domain (remainder filled in from reference TRBV5-1 and TRBJ2-4): KAGVTQTPRYLIKTRGQQVTLSCSPISGHRSVSWYQQTPGQGLQFLFEYFSETQRNKGNFPGRFSGRQFSNSRSEMNVSTLELGDSALYLCASSPGLAGRVRQIAKNIQYFGAGTRLSVL.

The chain carries TRBV5-1 and TRBJ2-5; TCRdb selects TRBD1, and the lack of DNA leaves this call unchecked. CDR1 is SGHRS and CDR2 is YFSETQ in the germline V gene. There are 15 residues in the CDR3. The CDR3 protein is CASSPGGPGQETQYF.

The chain couples TRBV27 to TRBJ2-1; the D call of TRBD2 rests on TCRdb alone, since no DNA is present to check it. The CDR3 is 12 amino acids. Germline lookup yields CDR1 MNHEY and CDR2 SMNVEV (reference sequence). This CDR3 is CASSFGRAEQFF.

The chain combines TRBV7-9 with TRBJ1-2; TCRdb outputs TRBD1, but without DNA this stays unchecked. The CDR3 is 14 residues long. Per the germline V gene, CDR1 is SEHNR and CDR2 is FQNEAQ (reference sequence). CDR3 loop: CASRTGTDFYGYTF.

This rearrangement joins TRBV7-2 to TRBJ2-3; the D gene TCRdb calls, TRBD2, cannot be checked with no DNA. This CDR3 has 15 amino acids. CDR1 and CDR2 (germline): SGHTA, FQGNSA. CDR3 amino acids: CASSLDASLTDTQYF. Variable domain in full (rest from reference TRBV7-2 and TRBJ2-3): GAGVSQSPSNKVTEKGKDVELRCDPISGHTALYWYRQSLGQGLEFLIYFQGNSAPDKSGLPSDRFSAERTGGSVSTLTIQRTQQEDSAVYLCASSLDASLTDTQYFGPGTRLTVL.

The genes are TRBV29-1 and TRBJ2-5; checking the TCRdb D call of TRBD1 is not possible without DNA. CDR1 and CDR2 (germline): SQVTM, ANQGSEA. CDR3 size: 13 residues. The CDR3 is CSVRITGGETQYF.

The V gene is TRBV20-1, the J gene TRBJ2-5; the D call of TRBD1 rests on TCRdb alone, since no DNA is present to check it. The germline CDR1 and CDR2 sequences are DFQATT and SNEGSKA (reference sequence). This CDR3 has 15 residues. The CDR3 reads CSASSLGQGLETQYF.

The J gene is TRBJ1-6, the V gene TRBV6-1. Germline V gives CDR1 MNHNS, CDR2 SASEGT. The CDR3 runs 14 residues. The CDR3 protein is CASSLLGDDSPLHF.

This chain links TRBV4-3 with TRBJ2-7; TCRdb's D call, TRBD1, is unchecked because there is no DNA. This CDR3 has 14 residues. Germline-derived CDR1 and CDR2 are LGHNA and YSLEER. CDR3 residues: CASSQGTPSYEQYF.

The V and J genes are TRBV12-3 or TRBV12-4 and TRBJ2-1; the D call from TCRdb, TRBD2, cannot be confirmed without DNA. The CDR3 has 15 amino acids. CDR3 sequence: CASRILAGVYNEQFF.

This rearrangement joins TRBV3-1 to TRBJ1-4; the TCRdb D gene call, TRBD1, has no DNA to confirm it. The CDR3 has 15 residues. Germline V gives CDR1 LGHDT, CDR2 YNNKEL (reference sequence). This CDR3 reads CASSRATQGGEKLFF.

The gene calls are TRBV7-7 and TRBJ2-5; TCRdb gives TRBD2 as the D gene, but with no DNA this cannot be confirmed. CDR3 length: 16 residues. Germline CDR1 and CDR2: SSHAT and FNYEAQ (reference sequence). This CDR3 reads CASSPGLAGERETQYF.

This CDR3 reads CATRDRGNEKLFF. V usage is TRBV10-2 and J usage is TRBJ1-4; absent DNA, TCRdb's TRBD1 call cannot be checked. Germline CDR1 WSHSY, CDR2 SAAADI. This CDR3 region has 13 residues.

The rearrangement joins TRBV20-1 to TRBJ2-3; the D gene TCRdb calls, TRBD2, cannot be checked with no DNA. Germline V gene lookup returns CDR1 DFQATT and CDR2 SNEGSKA (reference sequence). The CDR3 is 16 amino acids. This CDR3 is CSARDDSGSRTDTQYF.

The chain couples TRBV27 to TRBJ1-2; TCRdb indicates TRBD1, and absent DNA this call remains unverified. This CDR3 region has 11 residues. Germline-derived CDR1 and CDR2 are MNHEY and SMNVEV (reference sequence). The CDR3 loop reads CASSSGAGYTF.

CDR3 residues: CASTQNTEAFF. The V call is TRBV6-2 or TRBV6-3, the J call TRBJ1-1. The CDR3 spans 11 residues. Germline V gene sequence: CDR1 MNHEY, CDR2 SVGEGT.